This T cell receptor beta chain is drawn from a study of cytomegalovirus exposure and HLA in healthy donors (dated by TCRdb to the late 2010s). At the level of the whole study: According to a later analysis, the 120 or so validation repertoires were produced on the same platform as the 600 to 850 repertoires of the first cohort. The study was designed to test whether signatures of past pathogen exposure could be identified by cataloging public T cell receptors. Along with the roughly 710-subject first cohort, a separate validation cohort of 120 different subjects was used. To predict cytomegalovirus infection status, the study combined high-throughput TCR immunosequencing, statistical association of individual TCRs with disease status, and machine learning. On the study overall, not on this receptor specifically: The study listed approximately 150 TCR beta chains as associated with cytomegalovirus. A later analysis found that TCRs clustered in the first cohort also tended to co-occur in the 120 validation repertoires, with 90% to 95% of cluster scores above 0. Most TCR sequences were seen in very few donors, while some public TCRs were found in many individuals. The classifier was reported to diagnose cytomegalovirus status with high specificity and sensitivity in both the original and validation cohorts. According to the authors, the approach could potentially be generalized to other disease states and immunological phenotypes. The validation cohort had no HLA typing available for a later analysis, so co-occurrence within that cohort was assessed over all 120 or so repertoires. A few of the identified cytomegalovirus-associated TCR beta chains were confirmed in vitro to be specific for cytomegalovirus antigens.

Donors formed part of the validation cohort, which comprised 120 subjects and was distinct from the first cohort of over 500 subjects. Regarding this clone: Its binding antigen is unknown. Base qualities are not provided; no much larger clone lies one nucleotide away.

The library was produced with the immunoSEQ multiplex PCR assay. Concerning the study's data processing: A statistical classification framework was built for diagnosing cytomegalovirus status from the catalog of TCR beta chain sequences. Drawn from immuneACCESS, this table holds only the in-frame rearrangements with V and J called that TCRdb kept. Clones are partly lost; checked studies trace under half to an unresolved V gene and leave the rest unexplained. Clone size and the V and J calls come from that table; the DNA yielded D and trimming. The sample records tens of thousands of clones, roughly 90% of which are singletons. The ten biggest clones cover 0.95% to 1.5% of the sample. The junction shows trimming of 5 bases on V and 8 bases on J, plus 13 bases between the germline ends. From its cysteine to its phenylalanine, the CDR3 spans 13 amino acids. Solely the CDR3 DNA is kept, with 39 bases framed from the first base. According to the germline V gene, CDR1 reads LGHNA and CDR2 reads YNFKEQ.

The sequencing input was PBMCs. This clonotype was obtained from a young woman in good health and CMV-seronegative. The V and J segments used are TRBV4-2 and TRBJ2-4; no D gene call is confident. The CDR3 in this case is CASSSGDTHIQYF. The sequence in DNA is TGTGCCAGCAGCAGTGGCGACACACACATTCAGTACTTC.